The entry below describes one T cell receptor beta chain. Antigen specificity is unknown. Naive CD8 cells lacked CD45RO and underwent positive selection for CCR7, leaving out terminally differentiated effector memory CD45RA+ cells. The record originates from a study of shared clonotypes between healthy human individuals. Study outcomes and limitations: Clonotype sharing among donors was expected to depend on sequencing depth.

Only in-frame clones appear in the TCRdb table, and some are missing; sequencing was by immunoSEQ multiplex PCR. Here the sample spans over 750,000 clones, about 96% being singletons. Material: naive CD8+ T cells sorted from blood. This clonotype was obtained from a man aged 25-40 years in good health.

As DNA, the CDR3 is TGTGCCAGCAGTGTAACGGGGCTAGCGGGAGACACAGATACGCAGTATTTT. Protein sequence: CASSVTGLAGDTDTQYF. V gene TRBV2 combines with J gene TRBJ2-3; 10 nucleotides align to TRBD2. This CDR3 contains 17 residues. Germline CDR1 is SNHLY and CDR2 is FYNNEI. V shed 4 bases and J 2 bases; nucleotides not matched to a gene: 9.